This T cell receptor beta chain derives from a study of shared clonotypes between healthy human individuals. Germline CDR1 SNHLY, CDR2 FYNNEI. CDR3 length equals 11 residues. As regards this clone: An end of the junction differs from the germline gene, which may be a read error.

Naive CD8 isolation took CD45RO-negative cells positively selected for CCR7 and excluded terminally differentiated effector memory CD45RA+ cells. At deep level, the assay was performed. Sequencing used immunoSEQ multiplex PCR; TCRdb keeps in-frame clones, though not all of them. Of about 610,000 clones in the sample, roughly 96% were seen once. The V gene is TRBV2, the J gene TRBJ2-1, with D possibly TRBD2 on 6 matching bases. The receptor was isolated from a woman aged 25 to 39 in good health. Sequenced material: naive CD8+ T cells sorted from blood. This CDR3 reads CASRSGLGGVF. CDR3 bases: TGTGCCAGCAGGTCCGGGCTCGGAGGGGTCTTC. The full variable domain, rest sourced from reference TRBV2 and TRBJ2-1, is EPEVTQTPSHQVTQMGQEVILRCVPISNHLYFYWYRQILGQKVEFLVSFYNNEISEKSEIFDDQFSVERPDGSNFTLKIRSTKLEDSAMYFCASRSGLGGVFGPGTRLTVL.